This T cell receptor beta chain is drawn from a study of T cell repertoires in cytomegalovirus infection. Study-level points and caveats: Dominant in the ex vivo response were TCR beta clonotypes restricted by HLA-C and specific for CMV. Accumulated public TCR beta family frequency recognized individuals carrying CMV together with the relevant HLA.

This CDR3 contains 15 residues. Germline V gene lookup returns CDR1 MNHNS and CDR2 SASEGT. V was shortened by 10 bases and J by 3 bases, with 22 bases between the two germline ends. Comments on this clonotype: The target antigen is unknown.

TCRdb used MiXCR to reprocess the reads, holding one entry per CDR3 protein. The sample carries some 940,000 distinct CDR3 sequences, roughly 31% recorded once. This sequence was found in a human donor in good health (CMV status not recorded). Some clones in this sample may be carry-over from other donors' samples. The source material was cultured CD8+ T cells from PBMCs, sampled from culture after CMV antigen stimulation. The chain couples TRBV6-1 to TRBJ2-7, with D tentatively TRBD1 or TRBD2 (6 bases each). This CDR3 reads CATAEGGRQSYEQYV. The CDR3 DNA follows: TGTGCCACAGCCGAGGGGGGCAGGCAGAGCTACGAGCAGTACGTC.